These T cell receptor beta chains were read from a single sample in a study of T cells in Graves' hyperthyroidism and ophthalmopathy. Each CDR3 protein gets one entry after TCRdb re-called the multiplex PCR reads with MiXCR. The sample carries about half a million distinct CDR3 sequences, less than 25% recorded once. Input material: blood. Receptors originate from a man aged 18 to 30 with Graves' hyperthyroidism. Each CDR3 is given with its conserved first and last residue. The D gene is left open where the match is weak. Clone sizes are given selectively: once, few, many, or a class where the clone is expanded.

TGTGCCAGCAGCTTTGGACAGGGGATTCCTGAAGCTTTCTTT | CASSFGQGIPEAFF | TRBD1 | TRBV11-3 | many | TRBJ1-1
TGTGCCAGCAGTCGGACAGGAACTCGGGGCTACACCTTC | CASSRTGTRGYTF | TRBD1 | TRBV12-3/TRBV12-4 | NA | TRBJ1-2
TGTGCCAGCAGCCCGGGGGACCTCTACGAGCAGTACTTC | CASSPGDLYEQYF | NA | TRBV11-2 | few | TRBJ2-7
TGTGCCATCAGTGATGGGTATAGGTCCTACGAGCAGTACTTC | CAISDGYRSYEQYF | NA | TRBV10-3 | few | TRBJ2-7
TGTGCCAGCAGCTTTATCGGGACAGGGTCCTACGAGCAGTACTTC | CASSFIGTGSYEQYF | TRBD1 | TRBV5-6 | NA | TRBJ2-7
TGTGCTAGTGCCCAAGCGGGGTCCTACGAGCAGTACTTC | CASAQAGSYEQYF | TRBD2 | TRBV12-5 | NA | TRBJ2-7
TGTGCCAGCAGCCAGTCGACGCTTAACACTGCCGCTTTCTTT | CASSQSTLNTAAFF | NA | TRBV3-1 | NA | TRBJ1-1
TGTGCCAGCAGACCGGGACAGGGCCGGCGGGGCTACACCTTC | CASRPGQGRRGYTF | TRBD1 | TRBV6-1 | many | TRBJ1-2
TGTGCCAGCAGTTCTTCATCAACCGACAGGGGACTCCTCTACGAGCAGTACTTC | CASSSSSTDRGLLYEQYF | TRBD1 | TRBV28 | few | TRBJ2-7
TGTGCCAGCAGCGGGACAAACTCTGGAAACACCATATATTTT | CASSGTNSGNTIYF | NA | TRBV12-3/TRBV12-4 | many | TRBJ1-3
TGTGCCAGCCTTGGCGGGGGCCAAGAGACCCAGTACTTC | CASLGGGQETQYF | TRBD2 | TRBV2 | NA | TRBJ2-5
TGTGCCAGTAGTATTCCGGGACAGGTCCTCTACGAGCAGTGCTTC | CASSIPGQVLYEQCF | TRBD1 | TRBV19 | once | TRBJ2-7
TGTGCCAGTAGGAAAACGACAGGGATGAACACTGAAGCTTTCTTT | CASRKTTGMNTEAFF | TRBD1 | TRBV19 | few | TRBJ1-1
TGTGCCAGCAATCTCCAGGGGGAGCAGGTCGAAGCTTTCTTT | CASNLQGEQVEAFF | TRBD1 | TRBV12-3/TRBV12-4 | many | TRBJ1-1
TGTGCCAGCAGCCTCGCGGAATCTGGGGGCCGGGAGACCCAGTACTTC | CASSLAESGGRETQYF | NA | TRBV7-9 | many | TRBJ2-5
TGTGCCAGCAGTTTAGGGGTAGGGGACTATGGCTACACCTTC | CASSLGVGDYGYTF | NA | TRBV27 | many | TRBJ1-2